This TCR beta chain appears in the sequencing data of a study of Ad26.COV2.S vaccination and SARS-CoV-2 variants. Profiled with immunoSEQ multiplex PCR; TCRdb holds only in-frame clones, not every one. The table has some 340,000 clones, over 80% seen once; the top ten hold roughly 2%. Treatment noted: some 20 received Ad26.COV2.S at low or high dose, single or two shots; 5 received placebo; per-sample allocation not given. Each sample was drawn 63 days after the first injection (of vaccine or placebo). CDR1 and CDR2 (germline): MGHRA, YSYEKL. V was trimmed by 0 bases and J by 1 base, leaving 15 bases between them. The CDR3 contains 17 residues.

The sample was peripheral blood, taken in a trial of Ad26.COV2.S vaccine versus placebo. The V gene is TRBV4-1, the J gene TRBJ1-1, with D possibly matching TRBD1 (6 bases). This TCR derives from a person between 18 and 65 years old who received the Ad26.COV2.S COVID-19 vaccine or a placebo. CDR3 in DNA: TGCGCCAGCAGCCAAGAGAATATGGGACAAGGGAACACTGAAGCTTTCTTT. Amino acid sequence: CASSQENMGQGNTEAFF.